This record covers a single TCR beta chain. The sample is drawn from a study of low-dose radiotherapy and immunotherapy resistance in tumors. Looking at the study overall: Each patient was administered nivolumab intravenously at 240 mg, which was a flat dose, every two weeks, along with intravenous ipilimumab at 1 mg/kg every six weeks.

This CDR3 spans 13 amino acids. Germline V CDR1 and CDR2: DFQATT, SNEGSKA (reference sequence). The V end was cut by 6 bases, the J end by 4 bases, with 12 bases between. Time point in this sample: before trial treatment. Tumors of eligible patients were advanced, solid and lacking tumor-infiltrating lymphocytes. First-strand cDNA relied on TRAV- and TRBV-specific primers spanning alpha and beta chains. TCR amplification ran 20 PCR cycles using constant-region and V-primer adapter primers. TCRdb redid the calling of the reads with MiXCR, one entry per CDR3 protein. The sample lists around 68,000 distinct CDR3 sequences; more than 20% were seen once.

Material: PBMCs, obtained before treatment. This sequence was found in a male donor with rectosigmoid adenocarcinoma. The chain has TRBV20-1 and TRBJ2-2; perhaps TRBD2 as D (5 bases). For the CDR3, the DNA is TGCAGTGCAATACGGGGATTCACCGGGGAGCTGTTTTTT. Translating it yields CSAIRGFTGELFF.